The following is a TCR beta chain sequence with its context. Its antigen is undetermined. This sample stems from a study of cytomegalovirus exposure and HLA in healthy donors. CDR1 is LNHDA and CDR2 is SQIVND in the germline V gene (reference sequence). Trimming removed 5 bases from V and 0 bases from J; junction bases left unmatched: 3. CDR3 length: 14 residues. Use of 60 Vbeta and 13 Jbeta primers characterized the PCR. Produced via immunoSEQ multiplex PCR; TCRdb's table is partial and in-frame only. Of tens of thousands of clones listed, more than 70% are singletons. The study's findings and limits: Later on, a genetic analysis was performed. It linked a missense variant in DCLRE1C with V- and J-gene trimming of TCR beta.

The rearrangement uses TRBV19 and TRBJ1-1; 7 bases align to TRBD1. This TCR was sampled from a woman in her 30s in good health and CMV-seropositive. The sequenced material came from PBMCs. DNA for the CDR3: TGTGCCAGTAGTTCAGGGGGTCTGAACACTGAAGCTTTCTTT. Translation gives CASSSGGLNTEAFF.